This TCR beta chain was retrieved from a study of blood T cell repertoires in COVID-19. In the authors' workflow: Amplification of reference gene primers was used by the study to estimate nucleated cell counts. The table came from immunoSEQ multiplex PCR; TCRdb's copy has only in-frame clones and leaves some out. The V and J calls and clone size are taken from that table; D and trimming were inferred from the DNA. The sample shows about 110,000 clones, 80% to 90% of them seen only once. Germline CDR1 LNHDA, CDR2 SQIVND (reference sequence). Trimming cost V 6 bases and J 8 bases; bases outside gene matches: 6. CDR3 size: 14 residues.

The sequenced sample was peripheral blood. The origin of this receptor is a human donor in a cohort sampled during active COVID-19. The genes are TRBV19 and TRBJ2-4; 11 nucleotides line up with TRBD1. The CDR3 DNA reads TGTGCCAGTAGCCGGGGACAGGGGGTGGACATTCAGTACTTC. This encodes CASSRGQGVDIQYF. The variable domain in full, completed from reference TRBV19 and TRBJ2-4, reads DGGITQSPKYLFRKEGQNVTLSCEQNLNHDAMYWYRQDPGQGLRLIYYSQIVNDFQKGDIAEGYSVSREKKESFPLTVTSAQKNPTAFYLCASSRGQGVDIQYFGAGTRLSVL.